A single T cell receptor beta chain is shown here with its context. This clone appeared once. Its antigen is unknown. No much larger clonotype is one base removed from it; base qualities were not supplied. Donors were healthy HIV-negative adults with no recently reported acute infections or vaccinations. Every donor was a Caucasian adult residing in Nashville, Tennessee, USA. Magnetic negative selection was used to enrich CD4+ T cells, after which naive cells were positively selected on CD45RA and the negative fraction became the memory subset. Blood was collected by leukapheresis, and PBMCs were isolated by Ficoll-Histopaque density gradient centrifugation and then cryopreserved in liquid nitrogen vapor phase. Analytical flow cytometry was used to check the purity and quantity of each magnetically sorted T cell population. Genomic DNA was isolated from every sorted fraction and measured by UV absorbance on a Nanodrop 2000c.

This entry is derived from a study of shared clonotypes between healthy human individuals (TCRdb year 2020). Study-level background: A couple of women and a few men aged 18 to 49 years were included in the cohort. For each donor, CD4 naive and CD4 memory were each given three plates, CD8 naive was given two plates, and CD8 memory was given one plate. The study deeply sequenced blood TCR repertoires of five healthy adults to estimate repertoire size and the extent of clonotype sharing between individuals. To increase sequencing depth and limit assay-specific biases, different laboratories used diverse techniques to prepare libraries and sequence TCR repertoires. Per donor, leukapheresis produced somewhere between about 0.94 and 9 billion PBMCs.

Its CDR3 holds 14 amino acids, cysteine through phenylalanine. Only the CDR3 portion is preserved as DNA: 42 bases, with reading frame beginning at the first base. Via the germline V gene (reference sequence), CDR1 is GTSNPN and CDR2 SVGIG. What the study reported, not specific to this receptor: Even with the large sequencing depth, rarefaction of the sorted-subset datasets indicated that sequencing was incomplete. Sharing across a few donors was observed for about 5% of naive CD4, less than 4% of naive CD8, about 2.3% of memory CD4, and roughly 0.43% of memory CD8 clonotypes. The genetic and exposure-history diversity represented was limited by the small number of donors. Naive subsets generally had larger estimated clonotype richness than memory subsets did. Pairwise subsampling led to the expectation that sequencing depth would affect the degree of clonotype sharing among donors. Sampling was restricted to blood, and TCR repertoires in tissues likely differ from the TCR repertoires found in blood. Clonotypes shared by all four sorted-subset donors showed higher generation probabilities than non-shared clonotypes.

Using the deep immunoSEQ assay, TCR CDR3 regions were amplified from genomic DNA by multiplex PCR. Extracted genomic DNA from each cell subset was spread evenly across all wells of several immunoSEQ 96-well plates, with each plate serving as a replicate. For sorted subsets, approximately 190 ng genomic DNA, equal to tens of thousands of T cell genomes, was loaded into each replicate PCR. Purified libraries were measured with a Qubit 3.0 fluorometer, size-checked on a Bioanalyzer 2100, and measured again with the KAPA Library Quantification kit. Every immunoSEQ 96-well plate was sequenced on a dedicated single-read 150-cycle Illumina NextSeq 550 flow cell. For the original study's pipeline: The immunoSEQ output contained only junctional sequences without quality scores, so filtering could not match that applied to full-length reads. To assign V/J genes and CDR3, sequences were annotated using PyIR, a Python wrapper for IgBLAST v1.9, with IMGT germline references. Reads were filtered out if the reads had weak V/J assignments (E-value above 1e-6), no CDR3, stop codons, out-of-frame junctions, or ambiguous translated residues. V3J clonotypes were defined by identical inferred V gene, J gene, and CDR3 amino acid sequence. Percentage overlap between repertoires was calculated by dividing the number of shared unique clonotypes by the size of the smaller repertoire. Three approaches were used to assess repertoire richness: RTK rarefaction, the Chao1 estimator, and Recon v2.1 estimates of unobserved clonotypes. OLGA was used to compute generation probabilities for all TCRbeta clonotypes that the gDNA method yielded from several donors. Sourced from immuneACCESS, this table was stored by TCRdb with only in-frame sequences that have V and J called. A share of the clones is absent; for the studies checked, an unresolved V gene accounts for under half, and the remainder has no known explanation. That table gives V, J and clone size, and the DNA gave D and trimming. The sample includes about 1.1 million clones, with approximately 80% observed a single time. The ten largest clones capture roughly 0.82% of the sample.

The chain is made from TRBV30 and TRBJ2-5, with 9 middle bases fitting TRBD1. The DNA end lines up better with TRBJ2-7; the J call may be wrong. The specimen was memory CD4+ T cells from PBMCs. Taken with the paper, the label for cell subset or site translates to: CD45RA-negative fraction. This clonotype originated in a young man in good health. Some clones in this sample may be carry-over from other donors' samples. The DNA reads TGTGCCTGGAATCCGGGACAGGGAATACTCGAGCAGTACTTC. Translation gives CAWNPGQGILEQYF.